Sequencing of this T cell receptor (beta chain) was carried out in a study of OX40 agonist ivuxolimab in advanced cancers. Study-wide context: Patient treatment consisted of intravenous ivuxolimab administration every 2 weeks at 0.01 to 10 mg/kg. Dose-escalation patients had hepatocellular carcinoma, melanoma, renal cell or head and neck cancer.

Study observations and caveats: Among the lowest peripheral clonal expansion occurred in 0.1-3.0 mg/kg partial responders.

Germline CDR1 reads SGHRS; CDR2 reads YFSETQ. The CDR3 runs 15 residues. Trimming removed 1 base from V and 0 bases from J, with 10 bases in between. A word on this clone: Antigen specificity is unknown.

TCRdb's copy holds only in-frame clones and misses some; the assay was immunoSEQ multiplex PCR. The table has about 72,000 clones, roughly nine tenths seen once; the top ten hold 1.3%. The sequence was obtained from an adult with an advanced solid tumor such as melanoma, head and neck, liver or kidney cancer. The chain couples TRBV5-1 to TRBJ1-2; no clear D gene. Specimen: CD4+ or CD8+ T cells sorted from blood, collected in a trial of the OX40 agonist ivuxolimab. CDR3 protein: CASSLLAVSNYGYTF. Here the CDR3 DNA reads TGCGCCAGCAGCTTGCTGGCAGTCTCTAACTATGGCTACACCTTC.